This T cell receptor (beta chain) was sequenced for a study of beta chain features in type 1 diabetes. The study, taken as a whole, reports: Moderate yet significant TCRB CDR3 shortening was seen in Type 1 diabetes patients in all four CD4+ subsets.

Germline CDR1 reads MDHEN; CDR2 reads SYDVKM. CDR3 length: 12 amino acids. Expressed TCRB transcripts were sequenced because the isolated RNA had all been reverse transcribed beforehand. Sequencing used immunoSEQ multiplex PCR; TCRdb keeps in-frame clones, though not all of them. Of under 300,000 clones detected, approximately 10% appear once; the ten largest clones hold over 0.015%. Details on this clone: Its antigen is as yet unknown.

The sample was naive CD4+ T cells from blood. This chain links TRBV28 with TRBJ2-5; tentative D call: TRBD2 (5 bases). The receptor's source is a man aged 30 to 39 with type 1 diabetes. CDR3 amino acids: CAANGNQETQYF. The CDR3 DNA is TGTGCAGCAAACGGGAACCAAGAGACCCAGTACTTC.